The 27 T cell receptor beta chains in this list originate from one sample, sequenced in a study of T cells in Graves' hyperthyroidism and ophthalmopathy. The TCR beta CDR3 regions underwent amplification using RNA transcripts as the source. The TCR CDR3 first-round RT-PCR relied on the HTBI primer set. TCRdb reprocessed the multiplex PCR reads with MiXCR, giving one entry per CDR3 protein. Of 500,000 to 600,000 distinct CDR3 sequences listed, just over 45% are singletons. Sequencing was done on a sample of peripheral blood or thyroid tissue (not recorded which). The origin of the receptors is a woman between 18 and 29 years old with Graves' hyperthyroidism.

This clonotype was seen many times. This chain uses TRBV5-1 with TRBJ2-5; D is perhaps TRBD1 or TRBD2 (5 bases each). This CDR3 has 15 residues. Trimming took off 0 bases at V and 7 bases at J, with 16 bases between the two ends. The germline gives CDR1 SGHRS, CDR2 YFSETQ. The DNA of the CDR3 is TGCGCCAGCAGCTTGGAGGCTAGCAGACAGCGGACCCAGTACTTC. Translation gives CASSLEASRQRTQYF.

The table lists this clonotype with many counts. The V gene is TRBV7-9, the J gene TRBJ2-7; D gene uncertain. Germline CDR1 SEHNR, CDR2 FQNEAQ (reference sequence). The CDR3 has 11 residues. V lost 6 bases, J lost 5 bases, and 8 bases lay in between. CDR3 protein: CASRSSHEQYF. The CDR3 region has the DNA TGTGCCAGCAGGTCCAGTCACGAGCAGTACTTC.

The table lists this clonotype with a few counts. V usage is TRBV27 and J usage is TRBJ2-7, with TRBD1 matching over 8 bases. CDR3 length: 14 amino acids. V lost 11 bases and J lost 0; bases outside the gene matches: 9. Germline CDR1 is MNHEY and CDR2 is SMNVEV (reference sequence). CDR3 residues: CACRQGMGSYEQYF. Here the CDR3 DNA reads TGTGCCTGTCGACAGGGGATGGGCTCCTACGAGCAGTACTTC.

This clonotype showed up many times. The chain couples TRBV10-3 to TRBJ2-1; 10 positions match TRBD2. The CDR3 has 14 amino acids. The junction had 5 bases not matched to a gene; V was cut back by 4 bases and J by 8 bases. From germline, CDR1 is ENHRY and CDR2 SYGVKD. CDR3 bases: TGTGCCATCAGTGTACCCGGGACTAGCGATGAGCAGTTCTTC. It translates to CAISVPGTSDEQFF.

This clonotype was counted many times. The chain carries TRBV12-5 and TRBJ1-4; tentatively, D is TRBD1 (5 bases). Germline assignment: CDR1 LGHNT and CDR2 FRNRAP. The CDR3 length is 14 residues. Trimming shortened V by 1 base and J by 8 bases, and 11 bases separated the two germline ends. The CDR3 region has the DNA TGTGCTAGTGGTTTGGGGGACCTTGAGGAAAAACTGTTTTTT. Its protein product is CASGLGDLEEKLFF.

This clonotype has ten or more counts. V is TRBV20-1 and J is TRBJ1-2; tentatively, D is TRBD1 (5 bases). V gave up 0 bases and J gave up 13 bases, with 18 bases separating them. This CDR3 has 13 amino acids. Germline values: CDR1 DFQATT, CDR2 SNEGSKA (reference sequence). CDR3 sequence: CSARDQSYRRGTF. The CDR3 region has the DNA TGCAGTGCTAGAGATCAATCTTACAGGCGAGGCACCTTC.

The chain combines TRBV29-1 with TRBJ2-2; D gene unclear. This CDR3 is built from 13 residues. The germline gives CDR1 SQVTM, CDR2 ANQGSEA. V was pared by 8 bases and J by 4 bases, with 14 bases between. Here the CDR3 reads CSLEWMGTGELFF. The CDR3 DNA reads TGCAGCTTGGAATGGATGGGCACCGGGGAGCTGTTTTTT.

The chain uses TRBV6-5 and TRBJ1-1; 9 bases align to TRBD1. Unmatched junction bases numbered 23, after V lost 5 bases and J lost 10 bases. This CDR3 is built from 18 residues. Germline V gene sequence: CDR1 MNHEY, CDR2 SVGAGI. The CDR3 DNA is TGTGCCAGCAGTCCACAGACAGGGGGTTTCGGCGAGTGGAGGGGAGCTTTCTTT. Its translation is CASSPQTGGFGEWRGAFF.

The J gene is TRBJ2-2, the V gene TRBV15; 7 bases map to TRBD1. The CDR3 extends over 15 amino acids. The V gene end was trimmed by 1 base and the J gene end by 4 bases; junction bases not matched to a gene: 3. Germline CDR1 reads LNHNV; CDR2 reads YYDKDF (reference sequence). The CDR3 DNA reads TGTGCCACCAGCAGAGGACAGGGCCGCACCGGGGAGCTGTTTTTT. Its protein product is CATSRGQGRTGELFF.

This clonotype occurred many times. The J gene is TRBJ2-7, the V gene TRBV6-5; 13 nucleotides align to TRBD2. The V and J ends lost 7 bases and 3 bases, in that order; junction bases with no gene match: 3. CDR3 length: 14 residues. CDR1 is MNHEY and CDR2 is SVGAGI in the germline V gene. This CDR3 is CASTRTSGSYEQYF. The CDR3 DNA reads as TGTGCCAGCACACGGACTAGCGGGAGCTACGAGCAGTACTTC.

The chain recombines TRBV12-3 or TRBV12-4 with TRBJ2-5; no firm D call. The DNA matches TRBJ2-1 better at its end, which makes the J call doubtful. The CDR3 sequence is 14 residues long. DNA for the CDR3: TGTGCCAGTGTGGAGTCTCAACTCGGGAATGAGCAGTTCTTC. Its translation is CASVESQLGNEQFF.

This sequence joins TRBV6-2 or TRBV6-3 and TRBJ1-5; 7 nucleotides agree with TRBD1. V lost 10 bases and J lost 8; bases outside the gene matches: 11. Germline V gene lookup returns CDR1 MNHEY and CDR2 SVGEGT. This CDR3 is built from 13 residues. CDR3 sequence reads: CATNRGYREPQHF. The CDR3 DNA follows: TGTGCCACCAACAGGGGTTATAGGGAGCCCCAGCATTTT.

There are many counts of this clonotype. The chain couples TRBV7-2 to TRBJ1-1; the D gene is possibly TRBD1 (5 bases). V gave up 1 base and J gave up 7 bases, with 7 bases separating them. CDR3 size: 12 residues. Germline CDR1 and CDR2: SGHTA and FQGNSA. CDR3 amino acids: CASSLGDGEAFF. The CDR3 coding sequence is TGTGCCAGCAGCTTAGGGGACGGTGAAGCTTTCTTT.

This chain uses TRBV24-1 with TRBJ2-5, with D perhaps matching TRBD1 (5 bases). The J call may be mistaken, given a closer DNA end match to TRBJ2-7. Germline CDR1 KGHDR, CDR2 SFDVKD. CDR3 length: 14 residues. The CDR3 bases are TGTGCCACCAGTGACTCGAGACAGCACTGCGAGCAGTACTTC. It specifies CATSDSRQHCEQYF.

As to this clonotype: The CDR3 ends on some other residue instead of the conserved phenylalanine or tryptophan, so this is likely a read error. The rearrangement links TRBV7-6 to TRBJ1-4; no clear D. The V end was cut by 1 base, the J end by 6 bases, with 6 bases between. Per germline, CDR1 SGHVS and CDR2 FNYEAQ. CDR3 size: 13 residues. The CDR3 here is CASSLGWYEKLFL. CDR3 in DNA: TGTGCCAGCAGCTTAGGATGGTATGAAAAACTGTTTTTG.

The chain uses TRBV7-6 and TRBJ1-1; 7 bases match TRBD1. This CDR3 has 13 amino acids. Trimming at V came to 5 bases and at J to 4 bases, leaving 4 bases not matched to a gene. Germline values: CDR1 SGHVS, CDR2 FNYEAQ. The chain's CDR3 is CASSRGRITEAFF. The CDR3 coding sequence is TGTGCCAGCAGCAGGGGGCGGATCACTGAAGCTTTCTTT.

Concerning this clonotype: It is likely a read error, because the conserved phenylalanine at the end of the CDR3 is missing. The DNA is omitted, as the CDR3 cannot be located on it reliably, and the CDR3 follows TCRdb's listing. V and J are TRBV7-2 and TRBJ2-7. Per the germline V gene, CDR1 is SGHTA and CDR2 is FQGNSA. Ends included, the CDR3 has 10 residues. The CDR3 is CASSLVYQNY.

This clonotype was found once. The J gene is TRBJ1-2, the V gene TRBV2; D is uncertain. The CDR3 runs 13 residues. Trimming took 4 bases from V and 7 from J, leaving 13 bases between them. Germline-derived CDR1 and CDR2 are SNHLY and FYNNEI. CDR3 in amino acids: CASSGLAGVGYTF. As DNA, the CDR3 is TGTGCCAGCAGTGGACTAGCGGGAGTTGGCTACACCTTC.

The CDR3 bases are TGTGCCAGCAGTGAAACTGGGACAGGGGACACCGGGGAGCTGTTTTTT. Protein product: CASSETGTGDTGELFF. The J gene is TRBJ2-2, the V gene TRBV2; 10 nucleotides agree with TRBD1. The CDR3 has 16 residues. CDR1 SNHLY and CDR2 FYNNEI come from the germline V gene. V was pared by 2 bases and J by 3 bases, with 3 bases of the junction left unmatched.

For this clonotype: A read error is likely, as this CDR3 ends without the conserved phenylalanine or tryptophan. The DNA is left out, because the CDR3 cannot be placed on it with certainty; the CDR3 is given as TCRdb lists it. The chain joins TRBV9 to TRBJ2-2; no check of the table's D call, TRBD2, against the DNA was made. Germline loops: CDR1 SGDLS, CDR2 YYNGEE. The CDR3 is 9 residues long, ends included. CDR3 protein: CASNPREGQ.

The V call is TRBV20-1, the J call TRBJ1-5; D might be TRBD1 (6 bases). This CDR3 comprises 15 residues. Germline V CDR1 and CDR2: DFQATT, SNEGSKA (reference sequence). The DNA of the CDR3 is TGCAGCACCCCCGGGGGGGCACTAAGCAATCAGCCCCAGCATTTT. This codes for CSTPGGALSNQPQHF.

Note on this clonotype: The conserved final phenylalanine or tryptophan is absent from the CDR3, which likely points to a read error. It is unclear where the CDR3 begins or ends on the DNA, so no DNA is shown, and the CDR3 is as TCRdb lists it. The CDR3 spells CASQDDANT. The J gene is TRBJ1-3, the V gene TRBV2. CDR1 and CDR2 (germline): SNHLY, FYNNEI. The CDR3 is 9 amino acids in total, end residues counted.

This clonotype was seen at least ten times. The chain carries TRBV4-1 and TRBJ2-6; TRBD1 matches 7 bases. The V gene's germline CDR1 is MGHRA and CDR2 YSYEKL. CDR3 length: 16 residues. Trimming cost V 1 base and J 6 bases; bases outside gene matches: 6. CDR3 residues: CASSQVGTAVANVLTF. The DNA for the CDR3 is TGCGCCAGCAGCCAAGTAGGGACAGCCGTGGCCAACGTCCTGACTTTC.

To note about this clonotype: At one boundary the junction diverges from the germline segment, which might be a read error. The chain employs TRBV7-4 and TRBJ1-2; 8 bases map to TRBD1. This CDR3 has 14 residues. The germline V gene encodes CDR1 SGHVT and CDR2 SQSDAQ. CDR3 bases: TGCGCCAGCAGCCTGGACAGGGCGACCTATGGCTACACCTTC. Translated: CASSLDRATYGYTF.

Many counts were recorded for this clonotype. The chain carries TRBV20-1 and TRBJ2-7; 13 nucleotides match TRBD2. The germline V gene has CDR1 DFQATT and CDR2 SNEGSKA (reference sequence). CDR3 length: 15 amino acids. The J segment lost 3 bases and the V segment lost 2 bases, leaving 4 bases of the junction unmatched. The chain's CDR3 is CSARKRTSGSYEQYF. For the CDR3, the DNA is TGCAGTGCTAGAAAACGGACTAGCGGGAGCTACGAGCAGTACTTC.

About this clonotype: A much more abundant neighbour one base away suggests this may be a read error. The J gene is TRBJ1-6, the V gene TRBV6-5, with D tentatively TRBD1 (5 bases). The CDR3 loop spans 15 amino acids. Per germline, CDR1 MNHEY and CDR2 SVGAGI. The CDR3 loop is CASSSSIQANSALHF. The CDR3 region has the DNA TGTGCCAGCAGTTCCTCCATACAGGCCAATTCAGCCCTCCACTTT.

The chain is built from TRBV29-1 and TRBJ1-5; TRBD1 aligns across 8 bases. Germline V gene data show CDR1 as SQVTM and CDR2 as ANQGSEA. The CDR3 consists of 12 residues. The V and J ends lost 7 bases and 8 bases, in that order; junction bases with no gene match: 7. The CDR3 is CSARQGREPQHF. DNA of the CDR3: TGCAGCGCTAGACAGGGGAGAGAGCCCCAGCATTTT.